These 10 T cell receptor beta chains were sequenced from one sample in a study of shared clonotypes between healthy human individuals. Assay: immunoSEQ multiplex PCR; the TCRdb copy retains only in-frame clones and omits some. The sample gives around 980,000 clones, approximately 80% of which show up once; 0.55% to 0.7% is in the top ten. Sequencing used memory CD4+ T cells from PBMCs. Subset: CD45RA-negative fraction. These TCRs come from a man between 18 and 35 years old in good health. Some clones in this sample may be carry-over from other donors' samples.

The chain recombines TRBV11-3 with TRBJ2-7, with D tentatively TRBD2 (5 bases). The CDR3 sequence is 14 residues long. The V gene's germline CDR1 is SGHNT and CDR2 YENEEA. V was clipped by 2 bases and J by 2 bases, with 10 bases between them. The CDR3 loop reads CASSLQEEAYEQYF. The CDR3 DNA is TGTGCCAGCAGCTTACAGGAGGAAGCCTACGAGCAGTACTTC.

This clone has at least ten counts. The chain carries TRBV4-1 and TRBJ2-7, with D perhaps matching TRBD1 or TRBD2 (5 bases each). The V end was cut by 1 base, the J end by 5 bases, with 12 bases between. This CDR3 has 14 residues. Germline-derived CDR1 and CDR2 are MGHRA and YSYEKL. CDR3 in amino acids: CASSQVGAFHEQYF. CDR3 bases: TGCGCCAGCAGCCAAGTCGGGGCCTTTCACGAGCAGTACTTC.

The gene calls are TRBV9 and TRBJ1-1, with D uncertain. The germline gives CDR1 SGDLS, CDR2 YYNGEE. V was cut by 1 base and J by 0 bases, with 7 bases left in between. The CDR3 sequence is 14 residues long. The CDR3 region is CASSVFRMNTEAFF. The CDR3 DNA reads TGTGCCAGCAGCGTATTCAGGATGAACACTGAAGCTTTCTTT. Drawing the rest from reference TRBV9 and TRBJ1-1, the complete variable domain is DSGVTQTPKHLITATGQRVTLRCSPRSGDLSVYWYQQSLDQGLQFLIQYYNGEERAKGNILERFSAQQFPDLHSELNLSSLELGDSALYFCASSVFRMNTEAFFGQGTRLTVV.

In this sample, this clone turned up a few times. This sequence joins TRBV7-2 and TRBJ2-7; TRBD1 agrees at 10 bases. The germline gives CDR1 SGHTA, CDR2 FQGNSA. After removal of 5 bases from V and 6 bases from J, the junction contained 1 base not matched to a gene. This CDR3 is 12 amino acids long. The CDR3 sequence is CASSGTGVEQYF. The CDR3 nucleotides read TGTGCCAGCAGCGGGACAGGGGTCGAGCAGTACTTC.

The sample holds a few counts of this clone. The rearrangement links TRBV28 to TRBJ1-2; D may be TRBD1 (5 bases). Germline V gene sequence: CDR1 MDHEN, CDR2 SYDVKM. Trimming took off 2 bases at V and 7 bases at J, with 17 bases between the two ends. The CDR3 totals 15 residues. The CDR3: CASSLGGTGVLGYTF. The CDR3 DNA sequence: TGTGCCAGCAGTTTAGGGGGGACGGGTGTCCTTGGCTACACCTTC.

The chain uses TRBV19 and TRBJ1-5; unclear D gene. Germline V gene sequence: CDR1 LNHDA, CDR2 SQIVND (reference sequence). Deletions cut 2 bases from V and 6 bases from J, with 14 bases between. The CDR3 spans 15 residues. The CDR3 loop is CASSILGEGSQPQHF. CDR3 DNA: TGTGCCAGTAGTATATTGGGAGAAGGTAGTCAGCCCCAGCATTTT.

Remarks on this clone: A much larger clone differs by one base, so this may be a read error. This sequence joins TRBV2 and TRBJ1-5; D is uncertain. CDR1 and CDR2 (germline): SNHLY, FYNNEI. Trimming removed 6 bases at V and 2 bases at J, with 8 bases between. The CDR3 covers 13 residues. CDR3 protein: CASSVEGNQPQHF. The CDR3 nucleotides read TGTGCCAGCAGCGTCGAGGGCAATCAGCCCCAGCATTTT.

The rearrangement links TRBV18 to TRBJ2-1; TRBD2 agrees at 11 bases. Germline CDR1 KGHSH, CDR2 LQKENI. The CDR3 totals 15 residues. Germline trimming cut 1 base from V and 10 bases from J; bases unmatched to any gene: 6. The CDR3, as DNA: TGTGCCAGCTCACCACGGACTAGCGGGCATTGGGAGCAGTTCTTC. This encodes CASSPRTSGHWEQFF.

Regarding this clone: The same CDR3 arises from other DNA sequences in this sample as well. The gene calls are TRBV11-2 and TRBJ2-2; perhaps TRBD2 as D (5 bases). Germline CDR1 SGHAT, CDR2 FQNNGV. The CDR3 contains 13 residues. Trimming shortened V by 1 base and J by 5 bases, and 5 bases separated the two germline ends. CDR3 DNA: TGTGCCAGCAGCTTAGCGGGGACCGGGGAGCTGTTTTTT. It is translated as CASSLAGTGELFF.

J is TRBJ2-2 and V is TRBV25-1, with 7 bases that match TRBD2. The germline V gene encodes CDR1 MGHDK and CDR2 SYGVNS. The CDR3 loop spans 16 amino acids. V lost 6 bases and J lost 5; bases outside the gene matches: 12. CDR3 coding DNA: TGTGCCAGCAGCGCCGGGAGGCTAGCGTTGACCGGGGAGCTGTTTTTT. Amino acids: CASSAGRLALTGELFF. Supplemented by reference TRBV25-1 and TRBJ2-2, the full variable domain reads EADIYQTPRYLVIGTGKKITLECSQTMGHDKMYWYQQDPGMELHLIHYSYGVNSTEKGDLSSESTVSRIRTEHFPLTLESARPSHTSQYLCASSAGRLALTGELFFGEGSRLTVL.